This T cell receptor beta chain was captured in a study of cytomegalovirus exposure and HLA in healthy donors (dated by TCRdb to the late 2010s). With respect to the entire study: An earlier analysis of under 600 of the donors reported more than 250 Gb of sequence data and 120 million or so unique TCR beta sequences from approximately 180 million T cells. Every discovery cohort repertoire had been produced on one sequencing platform. An early release covering about 600 HLA-typed donors comprised 250 to 350 gigabases of sequencing data and roughly 85 million unique TCR sequences. Of the roughly 400 genotyped donors, 65% to 90% fell in the genetic ancestry cluster associated with self-reported Caucasian donors. Several DR-DQ haplotypes were handled as single units for association and clustering, since linkage in the cohort was strong. The aim of the study was to test whether cataloging public T cell receptors could identify signatures of past pathogen exposure. The later analysis used no new phenotypic data to find candidate immune exposures, relying instead on TCR beta sequences and their occurrence across donors. A later analysis re-analyzed previously published TCR beta repertoires from 600 to 850 donors and added high-resolution HLA genotyping to study TCR occurrence patterns. Donor age, sex, ethnicity and CMV serostatus were compiled alongside the repertoire data. The study profiled the T cell repertoires of 666 subjects by immunosequencing and related them to cytomegalovirus serostatus. Along with the roughly 670-subject first cohort, a separate validation cohort of 120 different subjects was used. To predict cytomegalovirus infection status, the study combined high-throughput TCR immunosequencing, statistical association of individual TCRs with disease status, and machine learning. An earlier analysis of a few hundred of the donors applied high-throughput TCR beta sequencing to assess whether each TCR beta V gene segment acted as functional or pseudogenic. Among under 450 genotyped donors of the cohort, an average of about 240,000 unique TCR beta nucleotide sequences were sequenced per donor, around a sixth of them non-productive. Typing coverage varied by locus: about 620-630 donors for A, B, C, DRB1 and DQB1; roughly 560 for DQA1; 606 for DPA1; roughly 450 for DPB1. A later genetic analysis took genome-wide SNP genotypes for about three fifths of the 666 donors and used that subset as a discovery cohort. Both class I and class II loci were covered by HLA typing, at four-digit resolution.

Germline trimming amounts to 4 bases on V and 6 bases on J, with 7 as the count of junction bases outside the gene matches. Reading from cysteine to phenylalanine, the CDR3 counts 15 amino acids. The DNA shown is the 45-base CDR3, in frame from base 1. CDR1 and CDR2 were assigned from the germline V gene (reference sequence) as GTSNPN and SVGIG. The cohort consisted of some 670 healthy bone marrow donors. At the time of sampling, every cohort member was nominally healthy, though immune exposures that went unrecorded were likely present. The donor was CMV seropositive and belonged to the group of over 250 seropositive cohort members. A peripheral blood sample was collected from each donor, and TCR beta sequencing was performed on peripheral blood mononuclear cells. Genomic DNA extraction from the blood cell samples was performed with the Qiagen DNeasy Blood Extraction Kit. Libraries were made using the immunoSEQ multiplex PCR assay. The multiplex PCR relied on a mix of 60 forward primers for TCR Vbeta segments and 13 reverse primers for TCR Jbeta segments. The CDR3 region of rearranged TCR beta genes was amplified from genomic DNA by a multiplex PCR assay. The Illumina HiSeq System was used to sequence the amplified TCR beta libraries as 87-base-pair reads. The authors' analysis ran thus. In a later analysis, some 80 million unique TCR beta chains were counted across the 500 to 700 repertoires, and some 10 million of these chains were shared by at least two donors. Raw reads were error-corrected and collapsed into unique sequences by a nearest-neighbor algorithm in which closely related sequences were merged to remove PCR and sequencing errors. To assign V, D and J gene segments, CDR3 sequences were aligned to IMGT reference sequences. For a sequence to be retained, a match of at least six nucleotides to both a V gene segment and a J gene segment was required. Rearrangements were classified as productive when the CDR3 lacked stop codons and remained in frame with V and J, and all other rearrangements were classified as non-productive. CDR3 was defined by IMGT convention, running from the second conserved V-encoded cysteine to the conserved J-encoded phenylalanine. Sequences without an unambiguous match to a single V gene segment were excluded from the earlier analysis of almost 600 of the donors. An earlier analysis of several hundred of the donors called V segments functional above 56.7% productive rearrangements and segregating when the between-donor standard deviation exceeded 5%. A statistical classification framework was built for diagnosing cytomegalovirus status from the catalog of TCR beta chain sequences. V and J gene assignment, in a later analysis, came from comparing TCR nucleotide sequences with IMGT/GENE-DB human TR gene sequences. A later analysis assigned CDR3 sequences and most-parsimonious VDJ recombination scenarios with the TCRdist pipeline. In a later analysis, each TCR beta chain was defined by its CDR3 amino acid sequence together with its V-gene family, and reads lacking a unique V-gene family were excluded. A later analysis removed 500 to 600 highly shared, low-generation-probability nucleotide sequences to deal with suspected cross-contamination and a sequencing artifact. In a later analysis, a clonal expansion index was calculated for each public chain from normalized within-repertoire ranks of inferred template counts. Generation probabilities in a later analysis came from a VDJ recombination model fitted to out-of-frame rearrangements, and those results were checked against IGoR. In a later analysis, TCR-TCR, TCR-HLA and TCR-CMV co-occurrence was scored with hypergeometric tests, and a repertoire-size bias correction was applied to TCR pairs. In a later analysis, false discovery rates were estimated by permuting HLA or CMV assignments 20 times. A later analysis grouped co-occurring TCRs with DBSCAN, adding TCRdist sequence similarity when clustering within HLA-allele-positive subsets. Co-occurrence clustering excluded repertoires with fewer than 30,000 or more than 120,000 public chains, plus five with anomalous nucleotide sharing. The immuneACCESS repertoire file appears here via TCRdb, limited to in-frame rearrangements. These files lack a portion of the clones; in checked studies, under half of the deficit traces to unresolved V genes, and the cause of the others is not known. V and J calls and clone size follow that table, whereas D and trimming were derived from the DNA. Recorded for this sample are fewer than 200,000 clones; roughly 71% of them occurred a single time. Of the sample, 3% falls within the top ten clones.

On this clone itself: Its antigen is not yet known. One base away there is no much larger clone; base qualities are not given.

The full study reports these points: Correlated functional status among segregating V segments might reflect linkage disequilibrium, but an unknown experimental factor could not be ruled out. In vitro tests confirmed that a few of the cytomegalovirus-associated TCR beta chains recognize cytomegalovirus antigens. The only immune exposure information available for the cohort was CMV serostatus. A later analysis associated about 16,000 TCR beta sequences with specific HLA alleles at a false discovery rate of 0.05. In a later analysis, the rate of TCR association differed among HLA loci, with DRB1 alleles having the most associated TCRs and HLA-C alleles having the fewest. Some IMGT-functional V segments, including TRBV6-2 and TRBV6-3, could not be told apart with the 87-base-pair reads, so those segments were excluded. HLA typing was unavailable for some donors at each locus, so association tests used only the typed subset. A later analysis found that most CMV-associated TCR beta chains appeared HLA-restricted, with HLA associations seemingly driven largely by CMV exposure. In a later genetic analysis, fewer N-insertions in productive TCRs were reported among donors in an Asian-associated ancestry cluster than the roughly 640-donor mean. Assigning TCR associations to individual alleles was difficult when HLA alleles, especially DR and DQ, strongly co-occurred. An earlier analysis of some 560 of the donors showed that most TCR beta V segments appeared in productive rearrangements either about 87% or about 30% of the time, which broadly matched IMGT annotations. About 17 rarely observed V segments, including chromosome 9 orphons, were excluded from the earlier analysis of about 500 of the donors because counts were too low. According to the authors, the approach could potentially be generalized to other disease states and immunological phenotypes. A total of fewer than 200 TCR beta chains were listed by the study as associated with cytomegalovirus. Cytomegalovirus status was reported to be diagnosed by the classifier with high specificity and sensitivity in both the original and validation cohorts. In a later analysis, HLA-associated TCR beta chains were found to be more clonally expanded and to have lower generation probabilities than equally common non-associated chains. Sequencing depth was assumed to be roughly uniform across donors in the presence/absence analyses, though that assumption may not hold. Several of the top co-occurrence clusters appeared to be linked to parvovirus B19, influenza, CMV and Epstein-Barr virus, according to a later analysis. A cluster of highly shared sequence variants was judged likely to represent a technical artifact of the sequencing pipeline. A further reported finding was that TCR beta sequences accurately predicted the HLA-A and HLA-B alleles for most subjects in the first cohort. Only TCR beta chains were sequenced in this cohort, and the absence of alpha or paired-chain data limited detectable features. Most TCR sequences were observed very rarely across donors, whereas some public TCRs were present in many individuals. V-gene and J-gene trimming of TCR beta chains was associated with a missense DCLRE1C variant in a later genetic analysis, and the association was replicated in an independent cohort.

Sequenced material: PBMCs. This TCR was recovered from a woman in her fifties or sixties in good health and CMV-seropositive. Recombination linked TRBV30 to TRBJ2-2, and TRBD2 aligns with 11 junction nucleotides. The bases read TGTGCCTGGAAGTCTAGCGGGGGGCCCCCCGGGGAGCTGTTTTTT. Its amino acids are CAWKSSGGPPGELFF. Beyond the CDR3, the reference TRBV30 and TRBJ2-2 genes provide the residues; the full variable domain reads: SQTIHQWPATLVQPVGSPLSLECTVEGTSNPNLYWYRQAAGRGLQLLFYSVGIGQISSEVPQNLSASRPQDRQFILSSKKLLLSDSGFYLCAWKSSGGPPGELFFGEGSRLTVL.